The entry below gives a single T cell receptor beta chain sequence along with its context. What it recognizes is unknown. This sample is drawn from a study of CD8+ T cells in alopecia areata. Overall study context: Each of the treated patients was given oral tofacitinib, 5 to 10 mg twice daily, for moderate-to-severe alopecia areata. Regarding the study as a whole: Mice gave a clearer picture of TCR sharing than patients did, possibly for HLA-related reasons. Compared with normal scalp, lesional scalp had higher clonality and more expanded CD8+ clones.

Patients with alopecia areata provided lesional scalp punch biopsies as well as peripheral blood. The length of the CDR3 is 17 residues. Germline CDR1 is SGHAT and CDR2 is FQDESV (reference sequence). Trimming took off 1 base at V and 6 bases at J, with 16 bases between the two ends. Investigators isolated RNA and reverse transcribed it into cDNA to act as the sequencing template. Assay used: immunoSEQ multiplex PCR; TCRdb lists only in-frame clones, some missing. The sample lists about 140,000 clones, roughly 64% occurring once. This clonotype was sampled from a human donor with alopecia areata. The rearrangement links TRBV11-1 to TRBJ1-6, with a weak D call TRBD1 (5 bases). The source was CD4+ T cells sorted from blood, collected at week 0. CDR3 in amino acids: CASSLGGTGPLNSPLHF. The CDR3 coding sequence is TGTGCCAGCAGCTTAGGGGGGACCGGACCACTTAATTCACCCCTCCACTTT.